Given below is one TCR beta chain in context. The antigen is undetermined. V lost 3 bases and J 7 bases, leaving 9 bases between the germline ends. Per the germline V gene, CDR1 is LNHDA and CDR2 is SQIVND (reference sequence). This CDR3 has 13 amino acids. The PCR was carried out with 60 Vbeta primers and 13 Jbeta primers. Here immunoSEQ multiplex PCR was the method, and the copy in TCRdb shows in-frame clones only, minus some. This table has under 200,000 clones, 84% appearing once. The data were obtained in a study of cytomegalovirus exposure and HLA in healthy donors. General study points: According to reports, the classifier identified cytomegalovirus status with high specificity and sensitivity. In a later analysis, parvovirus B19, influenza, CMV and Epstein-Barr virus appeared linked to several top co-occurrence clusters. Presence/absence results assume similar sequencing depth per donor, which may not hold. According to the study, roughly 160 TCR beta chains were cytomegalovirus-associated.

Sequencing was performed on PBMCs. The source is a boy aged 2 to 9 in good health and CMV-seronegative. J is TRBJ2-2 and V is TRBV19; tentatively, D is TRBD2 (5 bases). This CDR3 is CASSIGEFGELFF. The CDR3 DNA sequence: TGTGCCAGTAGTATTGGGGAGTTCGGGGAGCTGTTTTTT.